This T cell receptor (beta chain) came from a study of blood T cell repertoires in COVID-19. Study-wide context: T cells, B-cell-depleted T cells, or PBMCs supplied cDNA or gDNA.

Under the authors' procedure: Estimated nucleated cell counts came from reference gene primer amplification. TCRdb's copy holds only in-frame clones and misses some; the assay was immunoSEQ multiplex PCR. V, J and clone size derive from that table, while D and trimming were established from the DNA sequence. The sample lists around 82,000 clones, 75% to 85% occurring once. The ends were cut back, 1 base at V and 1 base at J, with 8 bases in the middle. Germline V gene sequence: CDR1 SGHRS, CDR2 YFSETQ. CDR3 length: 15 residues. The specimen was peripheral blood. The V call is TRBV5-1, the J call TRBJ2-2; D call uncertain. This receptor was taken from a man aged 45-65 years with COVID-19, enrolled during active disease. In DNA form, the CDR3 reads TGCGCCAGCAGCTTGATCGCAGGGAACACCGGGGAGCTGTTTTTT. Translated: CASSLIAGNTGELFF.